Listed below are T cell receptor beta chains from one sample, sequenced in a study of blood T cell repertoires in COVID-19. Produced via immunoSEQ multiplex PCR; TCRdb's table is partial and in-frame only. The sample includes roughly 140,000 clones, 75% to 85% of them seen just once. Sequenced sample: peripheral blood. These TCRs come from a woman in her 50s with acute or convalescent COVID-19. Both conserved end residues are part of each CDR3. The D gene is left open where the match is weak. Size is stated for part of the rows, as once, few or many counts, or as a class when the clone is expanded.

TRBV7-9	NA	TRBJ2-7	NA	CASSREVSGEQYF	TGTGCCAGCAGCCGCGAGGTATCGGGGGAGCAGTACTTC
TRBV5-1	NA	TRBJ2-7	TRBD2	CASSLEGLAGARREQYF	TGCGCCAGCAGCTTGGAGGGACTAGCGGGAGCTCGGCGGGAGCAGTACTTC
TRBV5-1	NA	TRBJ1-4	NA	CASSLQGGEKLFF	TGCGCCAGCAGCCTACAGGGTGGTGAAAAACTGTTTTTT
TRBV7-2	NA	TRBJ1-1	NA	CASSSYPGQLNTEAFF	TGTGCCAGCAGCTCGTACCCGGGACAACTGAACACTGAAGCTTTCTTT
TRBV5-4	NA	TRBJ1-2	TRBD1	CASRSQGTGGGGYTF	TGTGCCAGCAGATCCCAGGGGACAGGGGGCGGGGGCTACACCTTC
TRBV15	NA	TRBJ2-5	TRBD2	CATSRSRWGGETQYF	TGTGCCACCAGCAGGTCGCGGTGGGGGGGAGAGACCCAGTACTTC
TRBV7-8	NA	TRBJ2-3	NA	CASSLSGLSTDTQYF	TGTGCCAGCAGCTTAAGCGGACTTAGCACAGATACGCAGTATTTT
TRBV5-1	NA	TRBJ1-3	TRBD1	CASGTGTGTGNTIYF	TGCGCCAGCGGGACCGGGACAGGGACTGGAAACACCATATATTTT
TRBV6-2/TRBV6-3	NA	TRBJ1-2	NA	CASSPTGVYGYTF	TGTGCCAGCAGCCCGACAGGAGTCTATGGCTACACCTTC
TRBV7-2	once	TRBJ2-1	TRBD1	CASSFSPGTGGYNEQFF	TGTGCCAGCAGCTTTAGTCCCGGGACAGGGGGTTACAATGAGCAGTTCTTC
TRBV4-3	NA	TRBJ2-6	NA	CASSQAQYSGANVLTF	TGCGCCAGCAGCCAGGCTCAATACTCTGGGGCCAACGTCCTGACTTTC
TRBV7-3	few	TRBJ2-3	TRBD2	CASSLGLAGDTQYF	TGTGCCAGCAGCTTAGGACTAGCGGGGGATACGCAGTATTTT
TRBV5-4	NA	TRBJ2-3	NA	CASSLERNTDTQYF	TGTGCCAGCAGCTTGGAGCGGAACACAGATACGCAGTATTTT